These 23 T cell receptor beta chains came from one sample sequenced in a study of graft-versus-host responses after intestinal transplantation. Sequencing used immunoSEQ multiplex PCR; TCRdb keeps in-frame clones, though not all of them. The sample carries some 110,000 clones, 85% to 95% recorded once. For these receptors, no antigen is known. The material sequenced was unstimulated CD8+ T cells sorted from spleen or lymph node cells, taken before transplant. These receptors came from a human donor who was the organ donor for an intestinal transplant.

The chain couples TRBV29-1 to TRBJ1-2; no definite D call. The germline CDR1 and CDR2 sequences are SQVTM and ANQGSEA. The CDR3 runs 15 residues. V gave up 0 bases and J gave up 0 bases, with 11 bases separating them. The CDR3, as DNA: TGCAGCGTTGAAGATGTACAGAGCGCTAACTATGGCTACACCTTC. This gives the protein CSVEDVQSANYGYTF. The complete variable domain, with remaining parts taken from reference TRBV29-1 and TRBJ1-2, reads SAVISQKPSRDICQRGTSLTIQCQVDSQVTMMFWYRQQPGQSLTLIATANQGSEATYESGFVIDKFPISRPNLTFSTLTVSNMSPEDSSIYLCSVEDVQSANYGYTFGSGTRLTVV.

Worth noting for this clone: The junction differs from germline at one of its ends, possibly a read error. The V gene is TRBV11-2, the J gene TRBJ2-7; 8 bases map to TRBD2. Per the germline V gene, CDR1 is SGHAT and CDR2 is FQNNGV. The CDR3 covers 14 residues. Written as DNA, the CDR3 is TGTGCCAGCAGGTTAGCGGGACGATACTACGAGCAGTACTTC. Translated: CASRLAGRYYEQYF.

The chain couples TRBV4-1 to TRBJ2-7; D uncertain. This CDR3 region has 15 residues. From germline, CDR1 is MGHRA and CDR2 YSYEKL. The V gene lost 0 bases and the J gene lost 5 bases, with 14 bases spanning the gap. This CDR3 reads CASSQEILTGNEQYF. DNA for the CDR3: TGCGCCAGCAGCCAAGAAATTCTAACGGGCAACGAGCAGTACTTC.

The rearrangement joins TRBV4-1 to TRBJ1-5, with D maybe TRBD1 (6 bases). This CDR3 comprises 14 residues. The V end was cut by 6 bases, the J end by 3 bases, with 12 bases between. Germline loops: CDR1 MGHRA, CDR2 YSYEKL. DNA of the CDR3: TGCGCCAGCAGTCCTGACAGGTTCAATCAGCCCCAGCATTTT. Residues: CASSPDRFNQPQHF.

The J gene is TRBJ2-7, the V gene TRBV19; a weak D match, TRBD1 (7 bases). The CDR3 loop spans 12 amino acids. Trimming took 10 bases from V and 0 from J, leaving 10 bases between them. Germline V lookup: CDR1 LNHDA, CDR2 SQIVND (reference sequence). The CDR3 loop reads CATQGGSYEQYF. CDR3 coding DNA: TGTGCCACCCAGGGGGGCTCCTACGAGCAGTACTTC.

V is TRBV28 and J is TRBJ2-7; TRBD2 agrees at 8 bases. The CDR3 length is 16 residues. V lost 8 bases to trimming and J lost 0 bases; unmatched junction nucleotides: 12. The V gene's germline CDR1 is MDHEN and CDR2 SYDVKM. The CDR3 DNA follows: TGTGCCAGCCAAAAACCGGGACTAGTCATCTCCTACGAGCAGTACTTC. Its translation is CASQKPGLVISYEQYF.

The chain has TRBV7-9 and TRBJ2-1, with no clear D. The V gene lost 6 bases and the J gene lost 2 bases, with 14 bases spanning the gap. Germline V gives CDR1 SEHNR, CDR2 FQNEAQ (reference sequence). The CDR3 runs to 15 residues. The CDR3 region has the DNA TGTGCCAGCAGTCCTAAGAATGCCCCCTACAATGAGCAGTTCTTC. As protein: CASSPKNAPYNEQFF.

The chain has TRBV19 and TRBJ1-1; no clear D. This CDR3 region has 15 residues. Germline CDR1 reads LNHDA; CDR2 reads SQIVND (reference sequence). Trimming pared 5 bases from V and 8 bases from J, leaving 21 bases between. The CDR3 protein is CASSPRRALKAEAFF. The DNA for the CDR3 is TGTGCCAGTAGTCCCCGGAGGGCCCTCAAGGCAGAAGCTTTCTTT.

The J gene is TRBJ2-1, the V gene TRBV28; 7 bases match TRBD2. Trimming took 6 bases from V and 3 from J; bases not matched to a gene: 5. Germline V CDR1 and CDR2: MDHEN, SYDVKM. This CDR3 has 14 amino acids. The CDR3 sequence is CASSLLADYNEQFF. The CDR3 DNA reads as TGTGCCAGCAGCTTGCTAGCGGACTACAATGAGCAGTTCTTC. The whole variable domain, filled in from reference TRBV28 and TRBJ2-1, reads DVKVTQSSRYLVKRTGEKVFLECVQDMDHENMFWYRQDPGLGLRLIYFSYDVKMKEKGDIPEGYSVSREKKERFSLILESASTNQTSMYLCASSLLADYNEQFFGPGTRLTVL.

The CDR3 DNA reads TGTGCCTGGAGTCAGGGGGCGCTTCCGCCTGAAAAACTGTTTTTT. It specifies CAWSQGALPPEKLFF. The chain employs TRBV30 and TRBJ1-4; 8 bases line up with TRBD1. V gave up 2 bases and J gave up 7 bases; unmatched junction bases: 9. The CDR3 is made up of 15 amino acids. Germline values: CDR1 GTSNPN, CDR2 SVGIG (reference sequence).

The V gene is TRBV5-6, the J gene TRBJ1-5; no clear D. Deletions cut 3 bases from V and 4 bases from J, with 8 bases between. CDR1 and CDR2 from the germline V gene are SGHDT and YYEEEE. The CDR3 length is 13 residues. The CDR3 sequence is CASSSGINQPQHF. The CDR3 nucleotides read TGTGCCAGCAGCTCAGGCATAAATCAGCCCCAGCATTTT.

This clone came up a few times. The V gene is TRBV5-6, the J gene TRBJ2-7; D might be TRBD1 (6 bases). The germline V and J ends were trimmed by 0 bases and 7 bases, with 17 bases remaining between them. The CDR3 contains 15 residues. The germline gives CDR1 SGHDT, CDR2 YYEEEE. The CDR3 sequence: CASSLAGAISGEQYF. CDR3 coding DNA: TGTGCCAGCAGCTTGGCAGGGGCGATCTCTGGGGAGCAGTACTTC.

In its sample, this clone was seen once. The rearrangement joins TRBV7-9 to TRBJ1-1; no definite D call. Germline assignment: CDR1 SEHNR and CDR2 FQNEAQ (reference sequence). CDR3 size: 14 residues. V lost 1 base to trimming and J lost 2 bases, with 8 bases between them. CDR3 bases: TGTGCCAGCAGCTTAGAAGGCCCAAACACTGAAGCTTTCTTT. Translated, it gives CASSLEGPNTEAFF.

The rearrangement links TRBV7-9 to TRBJ2-6; D gene uncertain. CDR1 and CDR2 (germline): SEHNR, FQNEAQ (reference sequence). The V and J ends lost 0 bases and 0 bases respectively, with 9 bases between them. This CDR3 has 17 residues. For the CDR3, the DNA is TGTGCCAGCAGCTTAGCGGACGGCAGCTCTGGGGCCAACGTCCTGACTTTC. Protein sequence: CASSLADGSSGANVLTF.

The chain links TRBV27 to TRBJ2-5; 13 bases agree with TRBD2. Per the germline V gene, CDR1 is MNHEY and CDR2 is SMNVEV (reference sequence). The CDR3 extends over 15 amino acids. With 9 bases clipped from V and 2 bases from J, the junction kept 6 bases outside the gene matches. CDR3 in DNA: TGTGCCAGTCGCGGACTAGCGGGAGTTCAAGAGACCCAGTACTTC. It codes for CASRGLAGVQETQYF.

The chain links TRBV9 to TRBJ2-5; 7 bases line up with TRBD2. The CDR3 extends over 16 amino acids. Germline assignment: CDR1 SGDLS and CDR2 YYNGEE. Trimming removed 3 bases from V and 5 bases from J; junction bases left unmatched: 13. CDR3 amino acids: CASSGEGRGNRETQYF. CDR3 DNA: TGTGCCAGCAGCGGGGAGGGGCGGGGAAATAGGGAGACCCAGTACTTC.

Written as DNA, the CDR3 is TGTGCCAGCAGCTTAGGGCAAGAGCCTAGCGGGACAGAGACCCAGTACTTC. It translates to CASSLGQEPSGTETQYF. The chain uses TRBV13 and TRBJ2-5, with 9 bases aligning to TRBD2. This CDR3 comprises 17 residues. CDR1 PRHDT and CDR2 FYEKMQ come from the germline V gene (reference sequence). V was pared by 0 bases and J by 4 bases, with 9 bases of the junction left unmatched.

The chain couples TRBV19 to TRBJ1-5; D gene uncertain. The V end was cut by 3 bases, the J end by 1 base, with 7 bases between. This CDR3 is built from 14 residues. Per the germline V gene, CDR1 is LNHDA and CDR2 is SQIVND (reference sequence). The CDR3 sequence is CASSMEDSNQPQHF. CDR3 sequence (DNA): TGTGCCAGTAGTATGGAGGACAGCAATCAGCCCCAGCATTTT.

The chain links TRBV30 to TRBJ2-1; the match to TRBD2 covers 8 bases. Germline V lookup: CDR1 GTSNPN, CDR2 SVGIG (reference sequence). The CDR3 sequence is 16 residues long. The J segment lost 7 bases and the V segment lost 3 bases, leaving 14 bases of the junction unmatched. The CDR3 region is CAWSLPVSGKGNEQFF. The CDR3 nucleotides read TGTGCCTGGAGCCTTCCGGTTAGCGGGAAAGGGAATGAGCAGTTCTTC.

The genes are TRBV13 and TRBJ2-3; 9 bases match TRBD2. Germline CDR1 PRHDT, CDR2 FYEKMQ (reference sequence). This CDR3 spans 14 amino acids. Trimming cost V 4 bases and J 1 base; bases outside gene matches: 0. The CDR3, as DNA: TGTGCCAGCAGCTGGACTAGCGGCACAGATACGCAGTATTTT. The encoded protein is CASSWTSGTDTQYF.

This chain uses TRBV25-1 with TRBJ1-2, with a tentative D call TRBD1 (5 bases). The germline V gene encodes CDR1 MGHDK and CDR2 SYGVNS. With 3 bases removed from V and 8 bases from J, the gap between germline ends came to 13 bases. CDR3 length: 13 residues. The CDR3 spells CASSDAGGEGYTF. In DNA, the CDR3 is TGTGCCAGCAGTGATGCTGGGGGAGAGGGCTACACCTTC.

The chain combines TRBV7-8 with TRBJ2-3; unclear D gene. V lost 5 bases, J lost 2 bases, and 14 bases lay in between. This CDR3 is 15 amino acids long. The germline gives CDR1 SGHVS, CDR2 FQNEAQ. DNA for the CDR3: TGTGCCAGCAGCCGCGGCGCAGAGGTCACAGATACGCAGTATTTT. Translating it yields CASSRGAEVTDTQYF.

The chain employs TRBV7-8 and TRBJ2-1, with TRBD2 identical over 8 bases. Trimming at V came to 1 base and at J to 4 bases, leaving 12 bases not matched to a gene. CDR1 SGHVS and CDR2 FQNEAQ come from the germline V gene. The CDR3 runs 18 residues. The CDR3 nucleotides read TGTGCCAGCAGCTTAGATTTTACGGCGGGAGGTCCTTACAATGAGCAGTTCTTC. It specifies CASSLDFTAGGPYNEQFF.